This entry concerns a single TCR beta chain. The antigen is unknown. The germline gene is not matched at one end of the junction; a read error may be the cause. Germline values: CDR1 KGHSH, CDR2 LQKENI. This CDR3 comprises 14 residues. Method: immunoSEQ multiplex PCR; TCRdb's copy keeps in-frame clones and lacks some. The table lists some 130,000 clones, about 89% of them singletons. This sample is drawn from a study of T cell responses to AZD1222 COVID-19 vaccine. The overall study: Recipients boosted at about 4 weeks or about 12 weeks are pooled. Broader study findings: Vaccine-associated CD4 TCRs spanned spike, dominant at 160-218 and 743-854. Variant regions that are unmutated are reportedly the target of nearly half of spike-specific TCRs.

Sequences were derived from peripheral blood, sampled on day 0 of AZD1222 vaccination. The gene calls are TRBV18 and TRBJ1-1; no definite D call. This clonotype was sampled from an adult in good health. The CDR3 is CASSPIQPNAEAFF. DNA of the CDR3: TGTGCCAGCTCACCGATTCAACCGAACGCTGAAGCTTTCTTT.